This T cell receptor (beta chain) was observed in a study of shared clonotypes between healthy human individuals (dated by TCRdb to 2020 to 2022). For the study in its entirety: Two women and a few men aged 18 to 49 years were included in the cohort. For each donor, three plates each were used for CD4 naive and CD4 memory, two plates were used for CD8 naive, and one plate was used for CD8 memory. The study deeply sequenced blood TCR repertoires of several healthy adults to estimate repertoire size and the extent of clonotype sharing between individuals. To increase sequencing depth and limit assay-specific biases, TCR repertoire library preparation and sequencing were carried out by different laboratories using diverse techniques. Per donor, leukapheresis produced somewhere between about 0.8 and 9.5 billion PBMCs. The research as a whole found: Because the study included only a small number of donors, the genetic and exposure-history diversity represented was limited. Incomplete sequencing was indicated by rarefaction of sorted-subset datasets, despite the large sequencing depth. Compared with non-shared clonotypes, the clonotypes found in all four sorted-subset donors had higher generation probabilities. Naive subsets generally had larger estimated clonotype richness than memory subsets. Sampling was restricted to blood, and TCR repertoires in tissue are likely to differ from TCR repertoires in blood. Approximately 5% of naive CD4, roughly 3.5% of naive CD8, roughly 2.4% of memory CD4, and roughly 0.4% of memory CD8 clonotypes were shared across a few donors. Based on pairwise subsampling, the degree of clonotype sharing among donors was expected to be affected by sequencing depth.

In the case of this clone: Its specific antigen is unknown. Base qualities were left out, and no much larger clone turns up one base away.

Using the deep immunoSEQ assay, multiplex PCR amplified TCR CDR3 regions from genomic DNA. For each cell subset, the extracted genomic DNA was distributed evenly across all wells of several immunoSEQ 96-well plates, and each plate served as one replicate. Each replicate PCR for sorted subsets received 200 ng genomic DNA, equal to 28,000 or so T cell genomes. Purified libraries were quantified with a Qubit 3.0 fluorometer, sized on a Bioanalyzer 2100, and re-quantified with the KAPA Library Quantification kit. A separate single-read 150-cycle Illumina NextSeq 550 flow cell was used to sequence each immunoSEQ 96-well plate. In the source study's methods: Because only junctional sequences without quality scores were contained in the immunoSEQ output, filtering matching that applied to full-length reads could not be performed. To assign V/J genes and CDR3, sequences were annotated using PyIR, a Python wrapper for IgBLAST v1.9, with IMGT germline references. Reads were filtered out if the reads had weak V/J assignments (E-value above 1e-6), no CDR3, stop codons, out-of-frame junctions, or ambiguous translated residues. V3J clonotypes were defined as sequences sharing an identical inferred V gene, J gene, and CDR3 amino acid sequence. Percentage overlap between repertoires was computed as shared unique clonotypes divided by the size of the smaller repertoire. Repertoire richness was assessed with RTK rarefaction, the Chao1 estimator, and Recon v2.1 estimates of unobserved clonotypes. Generation probabilities for all TCRbeta clonotypes obtained by the gDNA method from several donors were computed using OLGA. In its TCRdb copy, this immuneACCESS table keeps in-frame sequences only and misses some clones. Where compared with another copy, unresolved V genes explain less than half of these, and the others have no known cause. V, J and clone size are those of that table, while D and trimming were read from the DNA. In all, the sample holds about 2.4 million clones, and around nine tenths of those were seen once. The ten largest clones capture 0.14% of the sample.

The donors were healthy, HIV-negative adults who had no recently reported acute infections or vaccinations. Only Caucasian adults living in Nashville, Tennessee, USA were represented among the donors. CD4+ T cells were enriched by magnetic negative selection; naive cells were then positively selected on CD45RA, and the negative fraction formed the memory subset. After blood collection by leukapheresis, PBMCs were isolated using Ficoll-Histopaque density gradient centrifugation and then cryopreserved in the vapor phase of liquid nitrogen. Analytical flow cytometry was used to check the purity and quantity of each magnetically sorted T cell population. Each sorted fraction had its genomic DNA isolated and then quantified by UV absorbance on a Nanodrop 2000c. This TCR derives from a man between 18 and 29 years old in good health. The sample taken for sequencing was naive CD4+ T cells sorted from blood. This specimen's cell subset or site label, per the study, means: CD45RA+ positively selected.

The sequenced DNA is TGTGCCAGCAGATCCGGGGGAACAGATACGCAGTATTTT. Translated, it reads CASRSGGTDTQYF. Here the chain combines TRBV7-3 and TRBJ2-3; possibly the D gene is TRBD2, per 6 matching bases. V is shortened by 6 bases, J by 3 bases, and the region joining them spans 10 bases. Via the germline V gene, CDR1 is SGHTA and CDR2 FQGTGA. CDR3 length: 13 amino acids, cysteine to phenylalanine. Only the CDR3 DNA stays, 39 bases, in frame from base 1.